Below are 5 T cell receptor beta chains sequenced from a single sample in a study of T cell responses to AZD1222 COVID-19 vaccine. Sequenced by immunoSEQ multiplex PCR; TCRdb stores in-frame clones only, minus some. The repertoire holds 160,000 or so clones, with 90% as singletons. The specimen was peripheral blood, collected on day 0 of AZD1222 vaccination. These receptors were taken from an adult in good health.

The V call is TRBV5-1, the J call TRBJ2-7; D call uncertain. The CDR3 runs to 14 residues. V was shortened by 3 bases and J by 0 bases, with 10 bases between the two germline ends. Looked up from germline, CDR1 is SGHRS and CDR2 is YFSETQ. The CDR3 sequence is CASSSGSHSYEQYF. In DNA form, the CDR3 reads TGCGCCAGCAGCTCGGGCTCACACTCCTACGAGCAGTACTTC.

This chain connects TRBV4-2 to TRBJ1-6; possible D gene TRBD1, 5 bases. The V and J ends lost 0 bases and 8 bases respectively, with 11 bases between them. The CDR3 covers 15 residues. CDR1 and CDR2 (germline): LGHNA, YNFKEQ. CDR3 residues: CASSQDRQGYSPLHF. CDR3 nucleotides: TGTGCCAGCAGCCAAGATAGGCAGGGCTATTCACCCCTCCACTTT.

This chain links TRBV7-9 with TRBJ2-3, with D possibly matching TRBD1 (6 bases). The germline V gene encodes CDR1 SEHNR and CDR2 FQNEAQ (reference sequence). Trimming cost V 4 bases and J 5 bases, with 16 bases left between them. The CDR3 has 15 amino acids. CDR3 sequence: CASSSDRFQGDTQYF. The CDR3 DNA reads as TGTGCCAGCAGCTCCGACAGGTTCCAGGGAGATACGCAGTATTTT.

CDR3 residues: CASSLTGAKNTEAFF. Written as DNA, the CDR3 is TGTGCCAGCAGCTTAACTGGGGCCAAGAACACTGAAGCTTTCTTT. V usage is TRBV7-3 and J usage is TRBJ1-1; tentatively, D is TRBD1 (5 bases). The CDR3 totals 15 residues. In germline, CDR1 is SGHTA, CDR2 FQGTGA. V was clipped by 0 bases and J by 1 base, with 9 bases between them. The entire variable domain, with the rest obtained from reference TRBV7-3 and TRBJ1-1, is as follows: GAGVSQTPSNKVTEKGKYVELRCDPISGHTALYWYRQSLGQGPEFLIYFQGTGAADDSGLPNDRFFAVRPEGSVSTLKIQRTERGDSAVYLCASSLTGAKNTEAFFGQGTRLTVV.

With regard to this clone: The sample contains more than one DNA sequence encoding this CDR3. The gene calls are TRBV7-3 and TRBJ2-2; D is undetermined. Germline lookup yields CDR1 SGHTA and CDR2 FQGTGA. Trimming removed 5 bases from V and 2 bases from J, with 3 bases in between. This CDR3 is built from 12 residues. CDR3 sequence (DNA): TGTGCCAGCAGCGCAAACACCGGGGAGCTGTTTTTT. Translated, it gives CASSANTGELFF.